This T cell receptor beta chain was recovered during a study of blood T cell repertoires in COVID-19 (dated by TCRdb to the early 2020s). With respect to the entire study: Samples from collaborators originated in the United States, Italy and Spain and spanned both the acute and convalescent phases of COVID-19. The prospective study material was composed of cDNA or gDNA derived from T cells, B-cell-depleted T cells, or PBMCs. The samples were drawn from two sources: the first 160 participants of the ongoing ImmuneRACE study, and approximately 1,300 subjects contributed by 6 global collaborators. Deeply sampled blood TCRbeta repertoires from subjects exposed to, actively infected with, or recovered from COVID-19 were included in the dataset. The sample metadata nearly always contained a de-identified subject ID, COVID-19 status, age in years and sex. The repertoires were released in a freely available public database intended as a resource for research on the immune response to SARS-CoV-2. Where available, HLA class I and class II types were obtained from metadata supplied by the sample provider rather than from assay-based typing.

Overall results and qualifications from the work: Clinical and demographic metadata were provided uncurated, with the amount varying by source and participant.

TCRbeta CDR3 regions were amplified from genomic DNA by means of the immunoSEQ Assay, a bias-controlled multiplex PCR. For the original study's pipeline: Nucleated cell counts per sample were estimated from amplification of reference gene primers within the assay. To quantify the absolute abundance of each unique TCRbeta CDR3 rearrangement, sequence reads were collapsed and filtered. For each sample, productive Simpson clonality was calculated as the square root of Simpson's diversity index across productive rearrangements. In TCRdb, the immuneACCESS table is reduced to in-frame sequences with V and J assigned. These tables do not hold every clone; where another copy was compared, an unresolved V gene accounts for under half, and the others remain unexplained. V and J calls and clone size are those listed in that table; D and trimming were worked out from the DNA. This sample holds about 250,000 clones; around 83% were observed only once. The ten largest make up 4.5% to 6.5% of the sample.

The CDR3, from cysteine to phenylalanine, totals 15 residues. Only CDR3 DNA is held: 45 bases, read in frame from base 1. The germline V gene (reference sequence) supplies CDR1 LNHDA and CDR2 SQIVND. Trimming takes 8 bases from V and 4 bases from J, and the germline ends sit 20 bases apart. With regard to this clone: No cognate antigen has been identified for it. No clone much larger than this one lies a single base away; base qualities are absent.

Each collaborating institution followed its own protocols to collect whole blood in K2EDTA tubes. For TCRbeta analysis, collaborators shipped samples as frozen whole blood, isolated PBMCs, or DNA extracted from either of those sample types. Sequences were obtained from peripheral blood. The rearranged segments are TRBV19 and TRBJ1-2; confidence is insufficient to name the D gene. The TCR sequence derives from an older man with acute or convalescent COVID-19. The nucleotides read TGTGCCAGTCTCATCTCCTCCAGGACTTCCTATGGCTACACCTTC. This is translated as CASLISSRTSYGYTF.